A single sample is the source of the 22 T cell receptor beta chains below, sequenced in a study of cytomegalovirus exposure and HLA in healthy donors. Primers included in the PCR were 60 Vbeta and 13 Jbeta primers. This table comes from immunoSEQ multiplex PCR, and its TCRdb copy is limited to in-frame clones, with some not included. The repertoire holds 100,000 or so clones, with over 12% as singletons. Sample: PBMCs. Source of these receptors: a female donor in good health and CMV-seronegative.

This clone was recorded a few times. The V gene is TRBV6-5, the J gene TRBJ1-2, with unresolved D. V was cut by 6 bases and J by 6 bases, with 17 bases left in between. CDR3 length: 14 amino acids. Germline V CDR1 and CDR2: MNHEY, SVGAGI. The CDR3 spells CASSPSGLLDGYTF. CDR3 nucleotide sequence: TGTGCCAGCAGCCCATCGGGTTTGTTGGATGGCTACACCTTC.

The chain carries TRBV4-1 and TRBJ2-5, with 8 nucleotides matching TRBD2. Trimming removed 4 bases from V and 3 bases from J; junction bases left unmatched: 7. The CDR3 is 15 amino acids. Germline CDR1 reads MGHRA; CDR2 reads YSYEKL. CDR3 sequence: CASSPRGVAEETQYF. The CDR3 nucleotides read TGCGCCAGCAGCCCGCGGGGGGTAGCGGAAGAGACCCAGTACTTC.

The V gene is TRBV2, the J gene TRBJ2-5; D ambiguous. There are 17 residues in the CDR3. The V end lost 3 bases, the J end lost 4 bases, and 21 bases lay between the germline ends. CDR1 is SNHLY, CDR2 FYNNEI, per germline. The CDR3 coding sequence is TGTGCCAGCAGTGACGTCCTGATTGGCCGATCCGTAGAGACCCAGTACTTC. This encodes CASSDVLIGRSVETQYF.

The sample holds one count of this clone. The chain joins TRBV7-2 to TRBJ2-5; 13 nucleotides align to TRBD2. Germline V gene lookup returns CDR1 SGHTA and CDR2 FQGNSA. The V gene end was trimmed by 5 bases and the J gene end by 5 bases; junction bases not matched to a gene: 5. CDR3 length: 15 residues. CDR3 coding DNA: TGTGCCAGCAGCAGCGGACTAGCGGGGGTCGAGACCCAGTACTTC. The encoded protein is CASSSGLAGVETQYF.

The chain employs TRBV28 and TRBJ2-1; TRBD2 matches at 11 bases. With V trimmed by 4 bases and J by 0 bases, 14 bases remained unmatched. The CDR3 sequence is 20 residues long. CDR1 is MDHEN and CDR2 is SYDVKM in the germline V gene. CDR3 nucleotides: TGTGCCAGCAGTTCTGGGGCCGGGACTAGCGGTCGGAGCTCCTACAATGAGCAGTTCTTC. Translated, it gives CASSSGAGTSGRSSYNEQFF. The entire variable domain, with the rest obtained from reference TRBV28 and TRBJ2-1, is as follows: DVKVTQSSRYLVKRTGEKVFLECVQDMDHENMFWYRQDPGLGLRLIYFSYDVKMKEKGDIPEGYSVSREKKERFSLILESASTNQTSMYLCASSSGAGTSGRSSYNEQFFGPGTRLTVL.

This clone has just a few counts. The chain links TRBV7-2 to TRBJ2-1; D might be TRBD1 (6 bases). CDR1 SGHTA and CDR2 FQGNSA come from the germline V gene. CDR3 length: 15 residues. Trimming pared 5 bases from V and 5 bases from J, leaving 16 bases between. In nucleotides, the CDR3 is TGTGCCAGCAGCATAGGACAGACAGCAAACAATGAGCAGTTCTTC. Translated, it gives CASSIGQTANNEQFF.

This chain links TRBV5-1 with TRBJ2-3; the D is unclear. Germline CDR1 and CDR2: SGHRS and YFSETQ. Trimming removed 0 bases at V and 0 bases at J, with 8 bases between. The CDR3 has 15 amino acids. CDR3 nucleotide sequence: TGCGCCAGCAGCTTGGACACGTCTAGCACAGATACGCAGTATTTT. It codes for CASSLDTSSTDTQYF.

Only a few counts were recorded for this clone. The chain has TRBV5-1 and TRBJ1-4; no firm D call. Germline V lookup: CDR1 SGHRS, CDR2 YFSETQ. CDR3 size: 15 residues. The ends were cut back, 2 bases at V and 5 bases at J, with 13 bases in the middle. CDR3 protein: CASSLNVVGNEKLFF. In nucleotides, the CDR3 is TGCGCCAGCAGCTTAAACGTGGTTGGCAATGAAAAACTGTTTTTT.

This clone occurred a few times. The chain has TRBV4-1 and TRBJ1-5; D perhaps matches TRBD1 (6 bases). This CDR3 has 19 amino acids. The germline V and J ends were trimmed by 0 bases and 2 bases, with 20 bases remaining between them. The germline gives CDR1 MGHRA, CDR2 YSYEKL. The CDR3 DNA reads as TGCGCCAGCAGCCAAGACCCTCCGGGGGGTGGGGGCCGCAATCAGCCCCAGCATTTT. Translated, it gives CASSQDPPGGGGRNQPQHF.

The CDR3 nucleotides read TGTGCCAGCAGCCAAGAGACACAAAACACTGAAGCTTTCTTT. Its protein is CASSQETQNTEAFF. The chain employs TRBV16 and TRBJ1-1; D ambiguous. Germline CDR1 reads KGHSY; CDR2 reads FQNENV. The CDR3 has 14 amino acids. Trimming cost V 2 bases and J 2 bases, with 9 bases left between them.

This clone turned up a few times. The chain employs TRBV28 and TRBJ2-7; 7 bases agree with TRBD1. This CDR3 comprises 13 residues. Germline values: CDR1 MDHEN, CDR2 SYDVKM. V was pared by 7 bases and J by 2 bases, with 5 bases of the junction left unmatched. CDR3 sequence reads: CASNPTGTYEQYF. Here the CDR3 DNA reads TGTGCCAGCAATCCGACAGGGACCTACGAGCAGTACTTC.

There are a few counts of this clone. The V gene is TRBV29-1, the J gene TRBJ1-2, with 9 bases identical to TRBD1. The CDR3 has 12 residues. The J segment lost 8 bases and the V segment lost 3 bases, leaving 4 bases of the junction unmatched. The germline gives CDR1 SQVTM, CDR2 ANQGSEA. The CDR3 coding sequence is TGCAGCGTTGAGGGACAGGGCTGGGGCTACACCTTC. It codes for CSVEGQGWGYTF.

There are a few counts of this clone. This chain uses TRBV30 with TRBJ1-1, with 7 bases aligning to TRBD1. The CDR3 runs to 15 residues. Trimming at V came to 0 bases and at J to 1 base, leaving 5 bases not matched to a gene. Germline V CDR1 and CDR2: GTSNPN, SVGIG (reference sequence). CDR3 amino acids: CAWSVGRQGNTEAFF. CDR3 DNA sequence: TGTGCCTGGAGTGTAGGTAGACAGGGGAACACTGAAGCTTTCTTT.

The chain carries TRBV9 and TRBJ1-3; 8 bases fit TRBD1. The CDR3 covers 16 residues. V lost 3 bases to trimming and J lost 0 bases; unmatched junction nucleotides: 5. Looked up from germline, CDR1 is SGDLS and CDR2 is YYNGEE. CDR3 DNA: TGTGCCAGCAGCGGACAGGGGTTCGGCTCTGGAAACACCATATATTTT. Its protein product is CASSGQGFGSGNTIYF.

V is TRBV27 and J is TRBJ2-7, with 14 bases fitting TRBD2. There are 14 residues in the CDR3. Germline V CDR1 and CDR2: MNHEY, SMNVEV (reference sequence). J gave up 4 bases and V 6 bases, and 2 bases lay outside the gene matches. The DNA of the CDR3 is TGTGCCAGCAGCGGGACTAGCGGGAGTTACGAGCAGTACTTC. Its protein product is CASSGTSGSYEQYF.

The DNA of the CDR3 is TGTGCCAGCAGTTACTGGGGGCCTAACACCGGGGAGCTGTTTTTT. It translates to CASSYWGPNTGELFF. The chain uses TRBV6-5 and TRBJ2-2; D is possibly TRBD1 (6 bases). The V end lost 1 base, the J end lost 2 bases, and 8 bases lay between the germline ends. Germline V gene data show CDR1 as MNHEY and CDR2 as SVGAGI. CDR3 size: 15 residues.

The V gene is TRBV6-6, the J gene TRBJ1-1, with D maybe TRBD1 (5 bases). This CDR3 contains 13 residues. Germline CDR1 is MNHNY and CDR2 is SVGAGI (reference sequence). V was clipped by 5 bases and J by 4 bases, with 11 bases between them. DNA for the CDR3: TGTGCCAGCAGTCCCGGGGGGATCACTGAAGCTTTCTTT. Protein sequence: CASSPGGITEAFF.

This clone has just a few counts. This chain links TRBV25-1 with TRBJ2-2; 9 nucleotides align to TRBD1. The CDR3 consists of 15 residues. Germline CDR1 MGHDK, CDR2 SYGVNS. With 3 bases clipped from V and 5 bases from J, the junction kept 4 bases outside the gene matches. The CDR3 DNA sequence: TGTGCCAGCAGTGAGCAGACAGGGGGAACCGGGGAGCTGTTTTTT. Amino acids: CASSEQTGGTGELFF.

The chain uses TRBV19 and TRBJ1-3; 8 bases are shared with TRBD1. V lost 6 bases, J lost 9 bases, and 7 bases stayed unmatched. This CDR3 has 13 amino acids. Germline V lookup: CDR1 LNHDA, CDR2 SQIVND (reference sequence). The CDR3 loop is CASSQDRDSTIYF. Here the CDR3 DNA reads TGTGCCAGTAGCCAGGACAGGGACAGCACCATATATTTT.

The table lists this clone with a few counts. V is TRBV5-1 and J is TRBJ1-2, with D perhaps matching TRBD1 (6 bases). The germline V and J ends were trimmed by 4 bases and 8 bases, with 21 bases remaining between them. The CDR3 consists of 15 residues. Germline CDR1 SGHRS, CDR2 YFSETQ. CDR3 protein: CASSQNPRDTDGYTF. In DNA, the CDR3 is TGCGCCAGCAGCCAGAATCCCCGGGACACCGACGGCTACACCTTC.

This clone was counted a few times. The chain combines TRBV5-6 with TRBJ1-3; D not resolved. This CDR3 has 15 residues. Germline assignment: CDR1 SGHDT and CDR2 YYEEEE. Trimming pared 5 bases from V and 0 bases from J, leaving 12 bases between. CDR3 sequence reads: CASSFTENSGNTIYF. The CDR3, as DNA: TGTGCCAGCAGTTTTACAGAGAACTCTGGAAACACCATATATTTT.

The genes are TRBV7-9 and TRBJ1-3, with D possibly matching TRBD1 (5 bases). Germline V CDR1 and CDR2: SEHNR, FQNEAQ (reference sequence). The CDR3 length is 13 residues. The V and J ends lost 3 bases and 2 bases respectively, with 5 bases between them. CDR3: CASSLTAGNTIYF. Here the CDR3 DNA reads TGTGCCAGCAGCTTGACAGCTGGAAACACCATATATTTT.